This T cell receptor beta chain was identified in a study of T cells in Graves' hyperthyroidism and ophthalmopathy (dated by TCRdb to the late 2010s). With regard to the full study: Peripheral blood samples were taken at initial diagnosis, before any treatment was given. A discovery cohort of about a hundred patients, 43 with Graves' ophthalmopathy and about 58 with stable Graves' hyperthyroidism, was used to find distinguishing TCR V-J signatures. An independent validation cohort of about 20 hyperthyroidism patients and approximately 16 patients who later progressed to ophthalmopathy tested prospective prediction of ophthalmopathy. The approximately 98 discovery patients were randomly divided into training and test sets at a 7:3 ratio. In addition, the study compared T-cell repertoires in thyroid tissue and in blood from roughly six Graves' hyperthyroidism patients. After sampling, hyperthyroidism patients received methimazole starting at 30 mg daily, and ophthalmopathy patients received high-dose intravenous methylprednisolone. The paper describes TCR Vbeta CDR3 sequencing of about 140 peripheral blood samples, made up of about 41 ophthalmopathy patients, over 70 hyperthyroidism patients and 17 progressor patients. Overall study outcomes, separate from this receptor: Blood samples also contained most of the expanded thyroid clonotypes (frequency above 0.001), which suggests that blood repertoires may reflect thyroid immune responses. Ophthalmopathy was separated from stable hyperthyroidism by a 13 V-J signature model, with over 85% sensitivity and about 81% specificity obtained in cross-validation and 80%/75% obtained in testing. In validation, the model predicted progression to ophthalmopathy a median of around six months before onset, with roughly 71% sensitivity and just under 75% specificity. Sample size was not statistically predetermined, and investigators were not blinded to group allocation.

The TCR beta CDR3 regions were amplified from the RNA transcripts. For the first round of RT-PCR on the TCR CDR3, the HTBI primer set was used together with the Qiagen OneStep RT-PCR kit. Libraries were constructed in a second round of multiplex PCR, after which size selection and purification were performed. Paired-end sequencing of the libraries was performed with 100 bp reads on an Illumina HiSeq2000. The authors processed their data as follows. Raw data were processed with SOAPnuke, discarding reads with adapters, uncalled bases, mean Phred below 15, or no exact constant-primer or identifier match. COPE v1.2.5 was used to merge the high-quality paired reads, and each unique nucleotide sequence was defined as a clonotype. MiTCR v1.1 was used to align clonotypes to the IMGT TRBV, TRBD and TRBJ reference segments. The analysis was restricted to V-J combinations with a frequency above 0.0001, which together covered 99.2% of the repertoires. A TCS score was defined as the ratio of F50 (clonal expansion) to E x V (chaos), with BLOSUM62-based TCRdist applied between CDR3 peptides within each V-J. Welch's t-statistics and random forest reduced just over 500 V-J features to 13, which were used in a naive Bayes classifier (R e1071). TCRdb passed the public sequencing reads through fastp at Q25 and MiXCR, retaining productive beta sequences. CDR3 protein duplicates are merged, each entry listing the most common genes and DNA. The V and J calls were not made by the authors but by TCRdb's processing. The sample contains about 480,000 distinct CDR3 sequences, approximately 15% of them found a single time. Clones ranked in the top ten supply around a sixth of the sample.

This clonotype was seen a few times. No cognate antigen has been identified for it. Base qualities are not recorded, but no much larger clone differs from it by a single base. Stable Graves' hyperthyroidism was defined as the absence of progression to ophthalmopathy over 18 months of follow-up. Hyperthyroidism patients were newly diagnosed, with disease duration under 2 months, and aged 18 to 65 years. The study excluded patients with uncontrolled infections, other autoimmune diseases, pregnancy or lactation. Diagnoses relied on clinical symptoms, serum thyroxine and TRAb, thyroid ultrasound and orbital computed tomography. PBMCs were separated from roughly 10 ml of fresh peripheral blood using Ficoll-Paque density gradient centrifugation. Trizol reagent was used to extract total RNA, and RNA quality was then checked on an Agilent 2100 Bioanalyzer. The CDR3 holds 14 amino acids from the cysteine to the phenylalanine. The CDR3 DNA has 42 bases and is translated from base 1. From V the trimming removes 5 bases and from J it removes 6 bases, while the gene matches leave 7 bases of the junction unaccounted for. The germline V gene gives CDR1 as SGHVS and CDR2 as FNYEAQ.

The receptor was isolated from a woman under 30 with Graves' hyperthyroidism. Recombination joined TRBV7-6 with TRBJ2-1; the junction holds 7 bases that match TRBD2. Sequences were obtained from blood. The DNA reads as follows: TGTGCCAGCAGCCTGGCGGGAGTGGGCAATGAGCAGTTCTTC. It specifies CASSLAGVGNEQFF.